This TCR beta chain stems from a study of cytomegalovirus exposure and HLA in healthy donors. Study results and caveats: Earlier analysis yielded a pattern in which most TCR beta V segments were productive about 90% or about 30% of the time. Generally TCR sequences proved uncommon, though certain public TCRs appeared in numerous donors.

V was trimmed by 3 bases and J by 1 base, leaving 6 bases between them. The CDR3 totals 13 residues. The V gene's germline CDR1 is SGHDN and CDR2 FVKESK. With 60 Vbeta and 13 Jbeta primers, the PCR was carried out. The table came from immunoSEQ multiplex PCR; TCRdb's copy has only in-frame clones and leaves some out. The table records about 160,000 clones, 81% of them present only once. With respect to this clone: Its antigen is unknown.

The sample comprised PBMCs. The chain is built from TRBV14 and TRBJ1-2, with D perhaps matching TRBD1 (5 bases). The origin of this receptor is a woman aged 18-29 years in good health and CMV-seronegative. The CDR3 spells CASSQTDNYGYTF. The CDR3 DNA is TGTGCCAGCAGCCAGACAGATAACTATGGCTACACCTTC. The whole variable domain, filled in from reference TRBV14 and TRBJ1-2, reads EAGVTQFPSHSVIEKGQTVTLRCDPISGHDNLYWYRRVMGKEIKFLLHFVKESKQDESGMPNNRFLAERTGGTYSTLKVQPAELEDSGVYFCASSQTDNYGYTFGSGTRLTVV.